The rows below give T cell receptor beta chains drawn from one sample of a study of regulatory T cells in long-lasting Graves disease. From the multiplex PCR reads, TCRdb called clonotypes with MiXCR, one entry per CDR3 protein. This table has about 400,000 distinct CDR3 sequences, 15% appearing once. In addition, the sample was reused for a study of T cells in Graves' hyperthyroidism and ophthalmopathy.

The starting material was peripheral blood mononuclear cells (PBMCs), obtained at new diagnosis, from a patient treated with antithyroid drugs. Receptors were obtained from a woman aged 40 to 55 with Graves disease. CDR3s include the opening cysteine and the closing phenylalanine or tryptophan. A D gene is named only where the DNA matches it firmly. Expanded clones get a size class; other rows say once, few or many, or leave the size out.

TRBJ2-2,TRBD2,TRBV5-8,.,TGTGCCAGCAGCTTAGCGGGGGGGATATCGAACACCGGGGAGCTGTTTTTT,CASSLAGGISNTGELFF
TRBJ2-4,TRBD2,TRBV7-8,many,TGTGCCAGCAGCTTTGGTCTCCAGGGTCTAGCGGGATTAGCCAAAAACATTCAGTACTTC,CASSFGLQGLAGLAKNIQYF
TRBJ2-7,.,TRBV27,.,TGTGCCTCTTTGCCATCAGGGGGGCTGGGCTACGAGCAGTACTTC,CASLPSGGLGYEQYF
TRBJ2-2,.,TRBV7-9,many,TGTGCCAGCCGGGAACGTCGGGAGTTAGCCGGGGAGCTGTTTTTT,CASRERRELAGELFF
TRBJ2-7,.,TRBV12-3/TRBV12-4,many,TGTGCCAGCAGTTCATCAACAGGTTTTTACGAGCAGTACTTC,CASSSSTGFYEQYF
TRBJ1-1,.,TRBV28,many,TGTGCCAGCAGTTCGATATCCCCACGGGGGCTTGAAGCTTTCTTT,CASSSISPRGLEAFF
TRBJ2-7,TRBD1,TRBV2,.,TGTGCCAGCAGTGCTTCCATAACAGGGGCCAACGAGCAGTACTTC,CASSASITGANEQYF
TRBJ1-5,TRBD1,TRBV5-8,few,TGTGCCAGCAGCCTGTACAGGGGGCCTAGCAATCAGCCCCAGCATTTT,CASSLYRGPSNQPQHF
TRBJ1-1,.,TRBV11-3,many,TGTGCCAGCAGCGAAGAACAGGGAATCACTGAAGCTTTCTTT,CASSEEQGITEAFF
TRBJ2-7,.,TRBV19,.,TGTGCCAGTAGCCAGACAGCACGATCGTACGAGCAGTACTTC,CASSQTARSYEQYF
TRBJ2-1,.,TRBV12-3/TRBV12-4,many,TGTGCCACCGGGACCGACTACAATGAGCAGTTCTTC,CATGTDYNEQFF
TRBJ1-5,.,TRBV25-1,many,TGTGCCAGCAGTGACCGGAAGAGCAATCAGCCCCAGCATTTT,CASSDRKSNQPQHF
TRBJ1-1,TRBD1,TRBV29-1,.,TGCAGCGTTGTAGGGGACAGCACTGAAGCTTTCTTT,CSVVGDSTEAFF
TRBJ2-7,.,TRBV10-2,many,TGCGCCAGCGGCGAAGGGCGGACCTACGAGCAGTACTTC,CASGEGRTYEQYF
TRBJ1-1,.,TRBV24-1,many,TGTGCCACCGGTGATGGGCCGTCGGGCACTGAAGCTTTCTTT,CATGDGPSGTEAFF
TRBJ1-1,.,TRBV29-1,many,TGCAGCGCGGACAGTCAGAACACTGAAGCTTTCTTT,CSADSQNTEAFF
TRBJ1-1,TRBD1,TRBV10-3,many,TGTGCCATACAGGGGGTGTTGAACACTGAAGCTTTCTTT,CAIQGVLNTEAFF
TRBJ1-5,TRBD1,TRBV6-2/TRBV6-3,.,TGTGCCAGCAGTTACGGACAGGGGTGGGGTCAGCCCCAGCATTTT,CASSYGQGWGQPQHF
TRBJ2-1,.,TRBV6-5,.,TGTGCCAGCAGTTTAAGTCTCAGATACAATGAGCAGTTCTTC,CASSLSLRYNEQFF
TRBJ2-3,TRBD2,TRBV3-1,.,TGTGCCAGCAGCCCGACCCTAGCGGGAGGGTGGGATACGCAGTATTTT,CASSPTLAGGWDTQYF
TRBJ2-7,TRBD1,TRBV20-1,few,TGCAGTGCTTCCCGGACAGGGGGGGGCGAGCAGTACTTC,CSASRTGGGEQYF
TRBJ2-3,.,TRBV9,.,TGTGCCAGCAGCTCCCGGCAGGGGTGGTTGTATTTT,CASSSRQGWLYF
TRBJ2-5,TRBD1,TRBV28,.,TGTGCCAGCAGTTACAGGGGATCTAGGGGAGAGACCCAGTACTTC,CASSYRGSRGETQYF
TRBJ2-1,.,TRBV6-2/TRBV6-3,.,TGTGCCAGCGGCAACGGGATTGAGCAGTTCTTC,CASGNGIEQFF